This record looks at one T cell receptor (beta chain) sequence and its context. The entry originates in a study of blood T cell repertoires in COVID-19. Study background: Samples taken during acute and convalescent COVID-19 were collected in the United States, Italy and Spain. PBMCs, B-cell-depleted T cells, or T cells were the source of the cDNA or gDNA that made up the material.

Original handling: Amplified reference gene primers provided the basis for estimating nucleated cell counts. Clones were sequenced by immunoSEQ multiplex PCR, and TCRdb holds only the in-frame ones, with some missing. D and trimming were read from the DNA, whereas the V and J calls and clone size are those reported in that table. The table has some 110,000 clones, around 86% seen once; the top ten hold about 5%. This TCR was sampled from a human donor in a cohort sampled during active COVID-19. Material: peripheral blood.

CDR3 in DNA: TGTGCCAGCAGCTTAGCCGGGAGGACGTTCTTC. Amino acid sequence: CASSLAGRTFF. V gene TRBV7-6 combines with J gene TRBJ2-1; 7 bases agree with TRBD2. Per germline, CDR1 SGHVS and CDR2 FNYEAQ. CDR3 length: 11 residues. The V gene end was trimmed by 0 bases and the J gene end by 15 bases; junction bases not matched to a gene: 2. Full variable domain (outside the CDR3, taken from reference TRBV7-6 and TRBJ2-1): GAGVSQSPRYKVTKRGQDVALRCDPISGHVSLYWYRQALGQGPEFLTYFNYEAQQDKSGLPNDRFSAERPEGSISTLTIQRTEQRDSAMYRCASSLAGRTFFGPGTRLTVL.